Below, 7 T cell receptor beta chains from the same sample are listed, as sequenced in a study of metastatic and nonmetastatic thyroid tumors. None of the patients had undergone any treatment ahead of thyroid surgery. TCRdb re-called the PCR reads through MiXCR. The table lists tens of thousands of clones, roughly 15% of them singletons, with around 14% in the top ten. Sequencing input: blood. The receptors were gathered from a male donor with papillary thyroid cancer or a benign thyroid nodule (not recorded which). Some clones in this sample may be carry-over from other donors' samples.

Ten or more counts support this clone. The J gene is TRBJ1-6, the V gene TRBV7-6; D uncertain. CDR1 is SGHVS, CDR2 FNYEAQ, per germline. The CDR3 is 13 amino acids. V was cut by 5 bases and J by 7 bases, with 9 bases left in between. In nucleotides, the CDR3 is TGTGCCAGCAGCCTAACCGAAAATTCACCCCTCCACTTT. Amino acids: CASSLTENSPLHF.

The table lists this clone with many counts. This chain uses TRBV4-1 with TRBJ2-7; tentatively, D is TRBD2 (5 bases). The V end was cut by 0 bases, the J end by 6 bases, with 15 bases between. CDR3 length equals 15 residues. CDR1 MGHRA and CDR2 YSYEKL come from the germline V gene. CDR3 residues: CASSQDTVRVGEQYF. CDR3 nucleotide sequence: TGCGCCAGCAGCCAAGATACGGTGAGGGTTGGCGAGCAGTACTTC.

This clone was detected many times. The chain combines TRBV5-1 with TRBJ2-3; tentatively, D is TRBD2 (6 bases). Looked up from germline, CDR1 is SGHRS and CDR2 is YFSETQ. The CDR3 covers 15 residues. The V gene lost 6 bases and the J gene lost 0 bases, with 14 bases spanning the gap. The CDR3 loop is CASTKGGASTDTQYF. CDR3 bases: TGCGCCAGCACCAAAGGAGGGGCTAGCACAGATACGCAGTATTTT.

This clone appeared many times. The V call is TRBV28, the J call TRBJ1-4; D possibly corresponds to TRBD1 (5 bases). The V gene lost 6 bases and the J gene lost 0 bases, with 11 bases spanning the gap. CDR3 length: 15 residues. Germline CDR1 reads MDHEN; CDR2 reads SYDVKM. In nucleotides, the CDR3 is TGTGCCAGCAGCCCCGGGGGTACAACTAATGAAAAACTGTTTTTT. This sequence encodes CASSPGGTTNEKLFF.

This clone is medium-sized in the sample. The chain combines TRBV6-1 with TRBJ1-1; 9 bases align to TRBD1. Germline CDR1 and CDR2: MNHNS and SASEGT. Trimming at V came to 2 bases and at J to 4 bases, leaving 5 bases not matched to a gene. This CDR3 has 15 amino acids. The CDR3 protein is CASSEPGQGGTEAFF. CDR3 in DNA: TGTGCCAGCAGTGAACCGGGACAGGGCGGCACTGAAGCTTTCTTT.

Turning to this clone: The same CDR3 arises from other DNA sequences in this sample as well. This chain joins TRBV19 and TRBJ1-4; D is ambiguous. The CDR3 sequence is 17 residues long. V shed 7 bases and J shed 0 bases, with 18 bases lying between them. Germline CDR1 and CDR2: LNHDA and SQIVND (reference sequence). The DNA of the CDR3 is TGTGCCAGTACCCGTACTGGTACGGGAGCAACTAATGAAAAACTGTTTTTT. It is translated as CASTRTGTGATNEKLFF.

By its share, this clone is medium-sized (0.01 to 0.1%). This chain links TRBV11-3 with TRBJ1-2, with TRBD1 matching 8 bases. Germline lookup yields CDR1 SGHNT and CDR2 YENEEA. With 2 bases clipped from V and 6 bases from J, the junction kept 14 bases outside the gene matches. The CDR3 loop spans 17 amino acids. DNA for the CDR3: TGTGCCAGCAGCTTATCAGGGACAGGCACTCGAAGCCATGGCTACACCTTC. This sequence encodes CASSLSGTGTRSHGYTF. The full variable domain, completed using reference TRBV11-3 and TRBJ1-2, is EAGVVQSPRYKIIEKKQPVAFWCNPISGHNTLYWYLQNLGQGPELLIRYENEEAVDDSQLPKDRFSAERLKGVDSTLKIQPAELGDSAVYLCASSLSGTGTRSHGYTFGSGTRLTVV.